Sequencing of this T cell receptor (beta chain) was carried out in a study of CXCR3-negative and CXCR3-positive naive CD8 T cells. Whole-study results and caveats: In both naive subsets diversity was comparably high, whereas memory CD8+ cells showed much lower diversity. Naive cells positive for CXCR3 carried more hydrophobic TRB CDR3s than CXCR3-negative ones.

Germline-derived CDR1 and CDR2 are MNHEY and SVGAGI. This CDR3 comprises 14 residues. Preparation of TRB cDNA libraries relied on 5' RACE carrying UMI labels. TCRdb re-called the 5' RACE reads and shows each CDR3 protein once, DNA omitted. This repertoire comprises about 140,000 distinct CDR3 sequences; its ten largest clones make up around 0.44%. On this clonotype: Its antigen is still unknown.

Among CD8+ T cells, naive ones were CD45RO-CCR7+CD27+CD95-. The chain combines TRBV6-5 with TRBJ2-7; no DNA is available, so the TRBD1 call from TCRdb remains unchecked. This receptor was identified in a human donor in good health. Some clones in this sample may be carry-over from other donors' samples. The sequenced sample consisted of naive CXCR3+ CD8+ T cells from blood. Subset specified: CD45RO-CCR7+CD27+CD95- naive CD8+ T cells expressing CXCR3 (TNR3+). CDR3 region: CASTPGSGFYEQYF.